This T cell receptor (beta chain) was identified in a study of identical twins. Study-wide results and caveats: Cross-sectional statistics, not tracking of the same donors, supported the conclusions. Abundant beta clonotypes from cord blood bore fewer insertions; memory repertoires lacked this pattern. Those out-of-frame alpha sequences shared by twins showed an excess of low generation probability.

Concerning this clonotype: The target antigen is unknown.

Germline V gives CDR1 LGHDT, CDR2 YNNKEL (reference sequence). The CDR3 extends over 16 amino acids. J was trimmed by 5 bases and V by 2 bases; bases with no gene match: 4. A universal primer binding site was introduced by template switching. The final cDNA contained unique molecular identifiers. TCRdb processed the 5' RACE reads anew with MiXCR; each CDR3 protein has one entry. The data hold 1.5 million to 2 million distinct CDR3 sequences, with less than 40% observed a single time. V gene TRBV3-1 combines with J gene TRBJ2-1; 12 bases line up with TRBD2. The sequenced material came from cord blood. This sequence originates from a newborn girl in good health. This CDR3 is CASSQPGTSGHNEQFF. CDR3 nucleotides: TGTGCCAGCAGCCAACCCGGGACTAGCGGGCACAATGAGCAGTTCTTC.